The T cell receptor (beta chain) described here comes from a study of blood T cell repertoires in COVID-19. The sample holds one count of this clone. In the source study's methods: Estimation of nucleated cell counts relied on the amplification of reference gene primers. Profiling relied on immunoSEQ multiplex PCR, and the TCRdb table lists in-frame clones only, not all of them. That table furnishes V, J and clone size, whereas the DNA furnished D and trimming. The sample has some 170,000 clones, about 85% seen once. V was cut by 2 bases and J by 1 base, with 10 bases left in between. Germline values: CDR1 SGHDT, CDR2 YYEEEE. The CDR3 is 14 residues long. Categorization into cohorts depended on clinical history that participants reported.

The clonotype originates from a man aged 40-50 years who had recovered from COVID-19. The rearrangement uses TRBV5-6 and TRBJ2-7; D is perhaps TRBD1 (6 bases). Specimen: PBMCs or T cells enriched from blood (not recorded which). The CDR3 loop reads CASSLGQLSYEQYF. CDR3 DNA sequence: TGTGCCAGCAGCTTAGGACAGTTGTCCTACGAGCAGTACTTC.